This passage covers 16 T cell receptor beta chains from one sample sequenced in a study of CD8+CD57+ T cells in acquired aplastic anemia (dated by TCRdb to 2016 to 2018). Patients chosen for sequencing had shown expansion of CD8+CD57+ cells by flow cytometry. Sequencing relied on an Illumina HiSeq 2000. Genomic DNA was used as template for profiling of TCR beta VDJ combinations and CDR3 sequences. TCRdb ran its own pipeline on the public reads, namely fastp trimming at Q25 and MiXCR clone calling, and kept in-frame beta chains. When rows share a CDR3 protein, they turn into one entry using the most common DNA and genes. The sample profile shows tens of thousands of distinct CDR3 sequences; roughly three quarters of them were found once. Approximately 81% of the sample is held by the ten biggest clonotypes. Sequencing was done on a sample of sorted CD4+, CD8+, or CD8+CD57+ T cells (not recorded which) from PBMCs. Receptor source: a human donor with aplastic anemia.

This clonotype is a singleton in its sample. The chain links TRBV20-1 to TRBJ2-1, with D maybe TRBD2 (5 bases). The CDR3 runs to 15 residues. V lost 0 bases and J lost 0, with 9 bases in between. The germline V gene encodes CDR1 DFQATT and CDR2 SNEGSKA (reference sequence). Here the CDR3 DNA reads TGCAGTGCTAGAGAGGCGGGTCTCTCCTACAATGAGCAGTTCTTC. Amino acids: CSAREAGLSYNEQFF.

This clonotype was picked up one time. V and J are TRBV24-1 and TRBJ2-7; the D gene is possibly TRBD1 (6 bases). Germline V CDR1 and CDR2: KGHDR, SFDVKD. Between the trimmed V and J ends, which lost 2 bases and 4 bases, there was a span of 20 bases. This CDR3 comprises 17 residues. The DNA for the CDR3 is TGTGCCACCAGTGATTCCTCCGGAGCAGGGGACCCGTACGAGCAGTACTTC. Amino acid sequence: CATSDSSGAGDPYEQYF.

The chain employs TRBV24-1 and TRBJ2-5; D not certain. The CDR3 spans 12 residues. Trimming stripped 4 bases from V and 3 bases from J, with 5 bases between. Germline V gene lookup returns CDR1 KGHDR and CDR2 SFDVKD. The CDR3 reads CATSEGKETQYF. The CDR3 DNA sequence: TGTGCCACCAGTGAGGGGAAAGAGACCCAGTACTTC.

Details on this clonotype: One end of the junction is discordant with germline, which a read error may explain. The gene calls are TRBV7-7 and TRBJ1-2; no clear D. This CDR3 spans 11 amino acids. The germline V gene encodes CDR1 SSHAT and CDR2 FNYEAQ (reference sequence). CDR3 sequence reads: CASSLDSGYTF. The CDR3 DNA reads as TGTGCTAGCAGCTTAGATTCGGGCTACACCTTC.

J is TRBJ2-7 and V is TRBV20-1; TRBD1 or TRBD2 may be the D gene (5 bases each). From germline, CDR1 is DFQATT and CDR2 SNEGSKA (reference sequence). CDR3 length: 13 amino acids. V lost 3 bases and J lost 4, with 13 bases in between. The CDR3 bases are TGCAGTGCTAGTCTGGGACGGAATTACGAGCAGTACTTC. This sequence encodes CSASLGRNYEQYF.

The CDR3 reads CASSLYPEAYEQYF. For the CDR3, the DNA is TGTGCCAGCAGTTTATACCCGGAAGCCTACGAGCAGTACTTC. The rearrangement joins TRBV27 to TRBJ2-7; the D is unclear. The CDR3 totals 14 residues. Looked up from germline, CDR1 is MNHEY and CDR2 is SMNVEV (reference sequence). V was shortened by 1 base and J by 2 bases, with 9 bases between the two germline ends.

V and J are TRBV10-3 and TRBJ2-7, with 7 nucleotides matching TRBD1. The CDR3 length is 15 residues. Germline CDR1 and CDR2: ENHRY and SYGVKD. V dropped 3 bases and J dropped 2; count of bases not matched to a gene: 7. This chain's CDR3 is CAISDRDSLPYEQYF. CDR3 DNA sequence: TGTGCCATCAGTGACCGGGACAGTCTTCCCTACGAGCAGTACTTC.

The chain carries TRBV6-1 and TRBJ2-7; tentatively, D is TRBD1 (5 bases). CDR1 is MNHNS, CDR2 SASEGT, per germline. V lost 2 bases and J 4 bases, leaving 21 bases between the germline ends. The CDR3 is 17 amino acids. The CDR3 DNA is TGTGCCAGCAGTGAACACCTCCAGGGCCGCCCGTCATACGAGCAGTACTTC. This translates into CASSEHLQGRPSYEQYF.

The CDR3 nucleotides read TGTGCCAGCAGCCAAGACCATCTAGCGTACAATGAGCAGTTCTTC. Protein: CASSQDHLAYNEQFF. The V call is TRBV4-2, the J call TRBJ2-1; D perhaps matches TRBD2 (6 bases). V gave up 0 bases and J gave up 4 bases, with 10 bases separating them. Germline CDR1 reads LGHNA; CDR2 reads YNFKEQ. The CDR3 has 15 residues.

The chain carries TRBV2 and TRBJ2-6; tentative D call: TRBD1 (5 bases). This CDR3 is 15 amino acids long. Between the trimmed V and J ends, which lost 6 bases and 1 base, there was a span of 10 bases. Germline V gene data show CDR1 as SNHLY and CDR2 as FYNNEI. This CDR3 is CASSAQVSGANVLTF. CDR3 in DNA: TGTGCCAGCAGCGCACAGGTATCTGGGGCCAACGTCCTGACTTTC. Supplemented by reference TRBV2 and TRBJ2-6, the full variable domain reads EPEVTQTPSHQVTQMGQEVILRCVPISNHLYFYWYRQILGQKVEFLVSFYNNEISEKSEIFDDQFSVERPDGSNFTLKIRSTKLEDSAMYFCASSAQVSGANVLTFGAGSRLTVL.

The rearrangement uses TRBV20-1 and TRBJ2-3, with D tentatively TRBD1 (8 bases). Germline loops: CDR1 DFQATT, CDR2 SNEGSKA (reference sequence). This CDR3 comprises 14 residues. Trimming left V 6 bases short and J 6 bases short, with 19 bases between. For the CDR3, the DNA is TGCAGTGCCCAAGCGGGACAGGTCGGGGATACGCAGTATTTT. Translating it yields CSAQAGQVGDTQYF.

The chain links TRBV10-3 to TRBJ2-1, with 14 bases fitting TRBD2. J was trimmed by 5 bases and V by 6 bases; bases with no gene match: 0. Germline CDR1 and CDR2: ENHRY and SYGVKD. This CDR3 comprises 14 residues. The DNA of the CDR3 is TGTGCCATCAGGGGACTAGCGGGAGACAATGAGCAGTTCTTC. Amino acids: CAIRGLAGDNEQFF.

In its sample, this clonotype was seen a few times. The chain's CDR3 is CATSDLGTGTDTQYF. As DNA, the CDR3 is TGTGCCACCAGTGATTTGGGGACAGGCACAGATACGCAGTATTTT. This chain uses TRBV24-1 with TRBJ2-3; TRBD1 agrees at 7 bases. Germline V lookup: CDR1 KGHDR, CDR2 SFDVKD. J gave up 1 base and V 0 bases, and 0 bases lay outside the gene matches. The CDR3 length is 15 residues.

CDR3 residues: CAIRTNSEAFF. CDR3 bases: TGTGCCATCAGGACAAATTCTGAAGCTTTCTTT. The rearrangement joins TRBV10-3 to TRBJ1-1, with D unclear. V dropped 6 bases and J dropped 6 bases, with 8 bases sitting between them. The CDR3 sequence is 11 residues long. Germline loops: CDR1 ENHRY, CDR2 SYGVKD.

The V call is TRBV7-8, the J call TRBJ1-2; 7 bases fit TRBD1. Trimming removed 5 bases from V and 8 bases from J; junction bases left unmatched: 8. CDR1 is SGHVS and CDR2 is FQNEAQ in the germline V gene. This CDR3 comprises 13 residues. DNA for the CDR3: TGTGCCAGCAGCCAGAGGACAGGATGGGGCTACACCTTC. It codes for CASSQRTGWGYTF.

A word on this clonotype: Germline and junction disagree at one end, which may indicate a read error. V gene TRBV5-1 combines with J gene TRBJ2-7; D gene uncertain. Germline CDR1 SGHRS, CDR2 YFSETQ. This CDR3 has 16 residues. This CDR3 reads CVSSFNTPTSDYEQYF. As DNA, the CDR3 is TGCGTCAGCAGCTTCAACACCCCGACCTCCGACTACGAGCAGTACTTC.